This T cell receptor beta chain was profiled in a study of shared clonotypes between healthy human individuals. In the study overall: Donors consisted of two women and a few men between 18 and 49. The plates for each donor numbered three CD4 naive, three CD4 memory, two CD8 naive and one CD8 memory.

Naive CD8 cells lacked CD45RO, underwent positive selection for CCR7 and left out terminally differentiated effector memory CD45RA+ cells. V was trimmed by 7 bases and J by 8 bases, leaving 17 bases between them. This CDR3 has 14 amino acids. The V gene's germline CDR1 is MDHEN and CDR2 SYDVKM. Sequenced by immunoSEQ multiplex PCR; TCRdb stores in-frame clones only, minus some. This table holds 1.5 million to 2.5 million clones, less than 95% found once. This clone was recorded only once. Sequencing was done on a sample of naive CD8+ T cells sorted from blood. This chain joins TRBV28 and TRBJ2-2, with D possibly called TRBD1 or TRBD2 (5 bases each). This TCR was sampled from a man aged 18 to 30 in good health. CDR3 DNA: TGTGCCAGCACCCCCCCCGGGACGGTGGGGGAGCTGTTTTTT. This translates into CASTPPGTVGELFF.